The present T cell receptor (beta chain) was sequenced within a study of post-analysis software for immune sequencing data. Overall study findings and caveats: Compared against controls, patients with multiple sclerosis displayed significantly lower normalized Chao1 diversity. Controls showed lower frequencies than patients for 5 or 6 TRBV segments, and TRBV5-6, TRBV5-1 and TRBV20-1 were among these.

The ends were cut back, 0 bases at V and 9 bases at J, with 9 bases in the middle. CDR3 length equals 14 residues. Per germline, CDR1 SNHLY and CDR2 FYNNEI. Researchers reported that TCR beta cDNA libraries carried unique molecular identifiers. TCRdb processed the PCR reads anew with MiXCR; each CDR3 protein has one entry. The data show about half a million distinct CDR3 sequences, around 36% seen once. Points on this clonotype: No antigen is known for it.

The sequence came from a girl aged 2-17 years with multiple sclerosis. This chain uses TRBV2 with TRBJ1-6, with a weak D call TRBD1 (5 bases). Input material: blood. In nucleotides, the CDR3 is TGTGCCAGCAGTGAAGCTAGGGGAGGTTCACCCCTCCACTTT. This codes for CASSEARGGSPLHF.